Listed below are T cell receptor beta chains from one sample, sequenced in a study of blood T cell repertoires in COVID-19. Repertoires were generated with immunoSEQ multiplex PCR, while TCRdb's copy carries only in-frame clones and drops some. The table includes under 80,000 clones, approximately 90% detected once. Material for sequencing was peripheral blood. All receptors come from a human donor in a cohort sampled during active COVID-19. CDR3s include the opening cysteine and the closing phenylalanine or tryptophan. Each record gives: V gene, J gene, clone size, D gene, CDR3 protein, CDR3 DNA. The D gene is left open where the match is weak. Only part of the rows carry a size: once, few, many, or a class if the clone is expanded.

v_call: TRBV11-2; j_call: TRBJ1-2; clone_size: -; d_call: TRBD1; cdr3_aa: CASSLVGTGKVYGYTF; cdr3_nt: TGTGCCAGCAGCTTAGTCGGGACAGGGAAGGTCTATGGCTACACCTTC
v_call: TRBV2; j_call: TRBJ1-1; clone_size: once; d_call: -; cdr3_aa: CASCPGLDTEAFF; cdr3_nt: TGTGCCAGCTGCCCAGGGTTGGACACTGAAGCTTTCTTT
v_call: TRBV23-1; j_call: TRBJ2-1; clone_size: once; d_call: TRBD2; cdr3_aa: CASSQSETSGFNEQFF; cdr3_nt: TGCGCCAGCAGTCAATCGGAGACTAGCGGGTTCAATGAGCAGTTCTTC
v_call: TRBV28; j_call: TRBJ1-2; clone_size: -; d_call: -; cdr3_aa: CASLSGNQIYLGGYTF; cdr3_nt: TGTGCCAGCCTTTCCGGGAACCAAATCTACCTAGGGGGCTACACCTTC
v_call: TRBV3-1/TRBV3-2; j_call: TRBJ1-1; clone_size: -; d_call: -; cdr3_aa: CASSNYRNEAFF; cdr3_nt: TGTGCCAGCAGCAATTACAGAAATGAAGCTTTCTTT
v_call: TRBV12-3/TRBV12-4; j_call: TRBJ2-1; clone_size: -; d_call: -; cdr3_aa: CASSYDTNNEQFF; cdr3_nt: TGTGCCAGCAGTTACGACACCAACAATGAGCAGTTCTTC
v_call: TRBV7-9; j_call: TRBJ2-1; clone_size: -; d_call: TRBD1; cdr3_aa: CASSYTGVLDEQFF; cdr3_nt: TGTGCCAGCAGCTATACAGGGGTTTTGGATGAGCAGTTCTTC
v_call: TRBV19; j_call: TRBJ2-2; clone_size: once; d_call: -; cdr3_aa: CASSIDIRDKTNPELFF; cdr3_nt: TGTGCCAGTAGTATAGATATCCGGGACAAGACTAATCCGGAGCTGTTTTTT
v_call: TRBV24-1; j_call: TRBJ2-3; clone_size: few; d_call: -; cdr3_aa: CATSDLRISGVRTDTQYF; cdr3_nt: TGTGCCACCAGTGATTTACGGATATCAGGGGTCAGAACAGATACGCAGTATTTT
v_call: TRBV5-4; j_call: TRBJ1-2; clone_size: -; d_call: -; cdr3_aa: CASSFTGRFNYGYTF; cdr3_nt: TGTGCCAGCAGCTTTACAGGGAGATTTAACTATGGCTACACCTTC
v_call: TRBV11-3; j_call: TRBJ2-1; clone_size: -; d_call: -; cdr3_aa: CASSLNDMPYNEQFF; cdr3_nt: TGTGCCAGCAGCTTAAACGACATGCCTTACAATGAGCAGTTCTTC
v_call: TRBV4-1; j_call: TRBJ2-1; clone_size: once; d_call: TRBD2; cdr3_aa: CASSPLWTSGSNEQFF; cdr3_nt: TGCGCCAGCAGCCCGCTGTGGACTAGCGGGAGCAATGAGCAGTTCTTC
v_call: TRBV27; j_call: TRBJ2-3; clone_size: -; d_call: -; cdr3_aa: CASSPLSADTQYF; cdr3_nt: TGTGCCAGCAGTCCCCTCTCGGCAGATACGCAGTATTTT
v_call: TRBV11-3; j_call: TRBJ2-1; clone_size: -; d_call: TRBD2; cdr3_aa: CASAPGLPNEQFF; cdr3_nt: TGTGCCAGCGCTCCGGGACTACCGAATGAGCAGTTCTTC
v_call: TRBV19; j_call: TRBJ1-2; clone_size: -; d_call: TRBD1; cdr3_aa: CASSNTGQTNYGYTF; cdr3_nt: TGTGCCAGTAGTAATACGGGACAGACGAACTATGGCTACACCTTC
v_call: TRBV6-5; j_call: TRBJ1-5; clone_size: -; d_call: -; cdr3_aa: CASSRVGGNQPQHF; cdr3_nt: TGTGCCAGCTCGAGGGTGGGTGGCAATCAGCCCCAGCATTTT
v_call: TRBV7-9; j_call: TRBJ1-1; clone_size: -; d_call: TRBD1; cdr3_aa: CASTFGTGNTEAFF; cdr3_nt: TGTGCCAGCACTTTCGGGACAGGGAACACTGAAGCTTTCTTT
v_call: TRBV3-1/TRBV3-2; j_call: TRBJ2-2; clone_size: -; d_call: -; cdr3_aa: CASSQVYRDTGELFF; cdr3_nt: TGTGCCAGCAGCCAAGTGTACAGGGACACCGGGGAGCTGTTTTTT
v_call: TRBV7-6; j_call: TRBJ2-2; clone_size: -; d_call: TRBD1; cdr3_aa: CASSRDRVNTGELFF; cdr3_nt: TGTGCCAGCAGCCGGGACAGGGTAAACACCGGGGAGCTGTTTTTT
v_call: TRBV10-3; j_call: TRBJ2-1; clone_size: -; d_call: -; cdr3_aa: CATSGLIAYNEQFF; cdr3_nt: TGTGCCACATCAGGCTTAATAGCGTACAATGAGCAGTTCTTC
v_call: TRBV30; j_call: TRBJ2-1; clone_size: -; d_call: -; cdr3_aa: CAWSEPSGPEQFF; cdr3_nt: TGTGCCTGGAGTGAGCCGAGCGGGCCCGAGCAGTTCTTC
v_call: TRBV9; j_call: TRBJ1-4; clone_size: -; d_call: TRBD1; cdr3_aa: CASSVAPLQTGREEKLFF; cdr3_nt: TGTGCCAGCAGCGTAGCTCCATTACAGACAGGGAGAGAGGAAAAACTGTTTTTT
v_call: TRBV11-3; j_call: TRBJ2-7; clone_size: -; d_call: TRBD2; cdr3_aa: CASRKGRGLDKQYF; cdr3_nt: TGTGCCAGCAGGAAGGGAAGGGGACTAGACAAGCAGTACTTC
v_call: TRBV27; j_call: TRBJ1-1; clone_size: -; d_call: -; cdr3_aa: CASSFAGTEAFF; cdr3_nt: TGTGCCAGCAGTTTTGCGGGGACTGAAGCTTTCTTT